The 32 T cell receptor beta chains below were found in one sample sequenced in a study of CD8+ T cells in alopecia areata. Extraction and reverse transcription of RNA yielded cDNA as the sequencing template. Sequenced by immunoSEQ multiplex PCR; TCRdb stores in-frame clones only, minus some. The sample holds some 100,000 clones, approximately 63% seen once. Treatment denoted: oral pan-JAK inhibitor, 5-10 mg twice daily. This material consisted of CD8+ T cells sorted from blood, taken at approximately week 60, from a patient treated with tofacitinib. The receptor source for this set is a human donor with alopecia areata.

The chain recombines TRBV6-5 with TRBJ2-5; unclear D gene. CDR1 is MNHEY and CDR2 is SVGAGI in the germline V gene. The CDR3 extends over 16 amino acids. V was cut by 2 bases and J by 0 bases, with 13 bases left in between. CDR3 sequence: CASSYDELGDQETQYF. Here the CDR3 DNA reads TGTGCCAGCAGTTACGACGAGTTGGGCGACCAAGAGACCCAGTACTTC.

CDR3 in DNA: TGTGCCGTCGGCCTCGGGGGGGGCACCGGGGAGCTGTTTTTT. Its protein product is CAVGLGGGTGELFF. The chain combines TRBV6-5 with TRBJ2-2; 8 bases match TRBD2. The germline gives CDR1 MNHEY, CDR2 SVGAGI. This CDR3 is built from 14 residues. Trimming at V came to 11 bases and at J to 4 bases, leaving 9 bases not matched to a gene.

This chain uses TRBV5-1 with TRBJ2-7; the D gene is possibly TRBD2 (5 bases). Germline V gene data show CDR1 as SGHRS and CDR2 as YFSETQ. The CDR3 runs 15 residues. V lost 0 bases and J 5 bases, leaving 15 bases between the germline ends. The CDR3 DNA is TGCGCCAGCAGCTTGGAAGCTCCGCCCGGGGACGAGCAGTACTTC. Protein product: CASSLEAPPGDEQYF.

In this sample, this clone turned up once. DNA of the CDR3: TGTGCCAGCAGTACGGGACTAGCGAGCTCCTACAATGAGCAGTTCTTC. This gives the protein CASSTGLASSYNEQFF. V gene TRBV2 combines with J gene TRBJ2-1; 10 bases line up with TRBD2. The CDR3 is 16 residues long. J lost 0 bases, V lost 5 bases, and 4 bases had no gene match. CDR1 is SNHLY and CDR2 is FYNNEI in the germline V gene.

Details on this clone: This may arise from a read error, as a much more abundant clone is one base away. The same CDR3 is also encoded by other DNA sequences in this sample. V is TRBV7-9 and J is TRBJ2-1; 9 bases match TRBD2. Losses at the gene ends were 4 bases for V and 7 bases for J; bases not matched to a gene: 2. Germline V lookup: CDR1 SEHNR, CDR2 FQNEAQ (reference sequence). This CDR3 is 13 amino acids long. In DNA, the CDR3 is TGTGCCAGCAGCTCGGCGGGGGGGAATGAGCAGTTCTTC. It translates to CASSSAGGNEQFF.

The gene calls are TRBV15 and TRBJ1-2; 7 bases map to TRBD1. There are 14 residues in the CDR3. Germline CDR1 reads LNHNV; CDR2 reads YYDKDF (reference sequence). V trimming: 0 bases; J trimming: 7 bases; junction bases outside the gene matches: 5. The CDR3 DNA sequence: TGTGCCACCAGCAGAGATTTAGGGACAGTTGGCTACACCTTC. This codes for CATSRDLGTVGYTF.

The chain carries TRBV28 and TRBJ1-5; tentative D call: TRBD1 (5 bases). CDR1 is MDHEN and CDR2 is SYDVKM in the germline V gene. The V and J ends lost 6 bases and 5 bases respectively, with 14 bases between them. CDR3 length: 14 amino acids. In DNA, the CDR3 is TGTGCCAGCAGAAATCAGGGAAGTTATCAGCCCCAGCATTTT. It specifies CASRNQGSYQPQHF.

The rearrangement uses TRBV27 and TRBJ2-1, with TRBD1 identical over 7 bases. V dropped 6 bases and J dropped 1; count of bases not matched to a gene: 3. The CDR3 is 14 amino acids. Germline assignment: CDR1 MNHEY and CDR2 SMNVEV (reference sequence). The CDR3 DNA sequence: TGTGCCAGCAGGCCAGGGGGATCCTACAATGAGCAGTTCTTC. Protein: CASRPGGSYNEQFF.

The rearrangement links TRBV2 to TRBJ2-5; D tentatively reads TRBD1 or TRBD2 (5 bases each). The better agreement between TRBJ2-7 and the DNA end casts doubt on the J call. CDR1 and CDR2 from the germline V gene are SNHLY and FYNNEI. CDR3 length equals 13 residues. The CDR3 region is CASSEAGTGEQYF. CDR3 in DNA: TGTGCCAGCAGTGAAGCAGGGACGGGCGAGCAGTACTTC.

The rearrangement links TRBV4-1 to TRBJ2-5; D may match TRBD1 or TRBD2 (5 bases each). The J call may be wrong; the DNA end is better matched by TRBJ2-7. The CDR3 is made up of 14 amino acids. Germline CDR1 reads MGHRA; CDR2 reads YSYEKL. The CDR3 DNA follows: TGCGCCAGCAGCCAGCGGGTGGGGGCCTACGAGCAGTACTTC. Its translation: CASSQRVGAYEQYF.

As to this clone: At one of its ends the junction is not consistent with the germline gene, which may arise from a read error. Other DNA sequences in the sample encode the same CDR3. The V gene is TRBV2, the J gene TRBJ1-1; weak D call: TRBD1 (6 bases). This CDR3 has 15 residues. Germline values: CDR1 SNHLY, CDR2 FYNNEI. CDR3 sequence: CAGRTGKPPNTEAFF. CDR3 nucleotides: TGTGCCGGGCGAACAGGGAAGCCGCCGAACACTGAAGCCTTCTTT.

This clone was counted between two and nine times. The chain joins TRBV27 to TRBJ2-1; 12 nucleotides line up with TRBD2. The CDR3 is 15 amino acids. Trimming cost V 3 bases and J 4 bases; bases outside gene matches: 1. Germline CDR1 and CDR2: MNHEY and SMNVEV (reference sequence). The CDR3: CASSFGTSGYNEQFF. CDR3 coding DNA: TGTGCCAGCAGTTTTGGGACTAGCGGGTACAATGAGCAGTTCTTC.

This clone turned up a few times. The rearrangement uses TRBV6-5 and TRBJ2-5; 9 nucleotides line up with TRBD1. In germline, CDR1 is MNHEY, CDR2 SVGAGI. CDR3 length: 14 residues. The J segment lost 4 bases and the V segment lost 4 bases, leaving 4 bases of the junction unmatched. The CDR3 DNA reads as TGTGCCAGCAGTTGGGCACAGGGGGCAGAGACCCAGTACTTC. Translating it yields CASSWAQGAETQYF.

V usage is TRBV5-1 and J usage is TRBJ2-7; D is ambiguous. Germline lookup yields CDR1 SGHRS and CDR2 YFSETQ. CDR3 length: 15 residues. The ends were cut back, 3 bases at V and 5 bases at J, with 18 bases in the middle. The DNA for the CDR3 is TGCGCCAGCAGCTCCTATGATAGTCACGCCGACGAGCAGTACTTC. This codes for CASSSYDSHADEQYF.

This clone appeared a few times. The V call is TRBV27, the J call TRBJ1-5; TRBD1 matches 9 bases. Germline CDR1 reads MNHEY; CDR2 reads SMNVEV (reference sequence). The CDR3 totals 16 residues. V lost 3 bases to trimming and J lost 9 bases; unmatched junction nucleotides: 12. CDR3 in amino acids: CASSFLWGQGSGPQHF. The CDR3 region has the DNA TGTGCCAGCAGTTTCCTGTGGGGACAGGGAAGTGGGCCCCAGCATTTT.

V and J are TRBV19 and TRBJ2-7; TRBD1 matches at 8 bases. This CDR3 region has 14 residues. The germline V gene encodes CDR1 LNHDA and CDR2 SQIVND (reference sequence). The V gene end was trimmed by 3 bases and the J gene end by 2 bases; junction bases not matched to a gene: 3. The CDR3 protein is CASSIKQGAYEQYF. CDR3 in DNA: TGTGCCAGTAGTATTAAACAGGGGGCCTACGAGCAGTACTTC.

The chain recombines TRBV6-5 with TRBJ1-2; perhaps TRBD1 as D (5 bases). Trimming removed 6 bases at V and 4 bases at J, with 12 bases between. CDR3 length equals 13 residues. Looked up from germline, CDR1 is MNHEY and CDR2 is SVGAGI. The CDR3 here is CASRAGTFYGYTF. For the CDR3, the DNA is TGTGCCAGCAGAGCCGGGACTTTCTATGGCTACACCTTC.

This clone was found a few times. CDR3: CASSQDTGKGIYGYTF. The CDR3 DNA sequence: TGTGCCAGCAGCCAAGATACGGGGAAGGGAATCTATGGCTACACCTTC. The chain uses TRBV4-2 and TRBJ1-2, with D uncertain. Trimming removed 0 bases at V and 4 bases at J, with 15 bases between. CDR1 and CDR2 from the germline V gene are LGHNA and YNFKEQ. This CDR3 has 16 amino acids.

This clone was observed a single time. J is TRBJ2-3 and V is TRBV5-1; possibly TRBD1 for D (5 bases). CDR1 and CDR2 (germline): SGHRS, YFSETQ. The V gene lost 2 bases and the J gene lost 1 base, with 11 bases spanning the gap. The CDR3 sequence is 15 residues long. CDR3 in DNA: TGCGCCAGCAGCTTTAGGGGCCTACGCACAGATACGCAGTATTTT. It specifies CASSFRGLRTDTQYF.

The chain employs TRBV5-1 and TRBJ1-6; TRBD1 agrees at 7 bases. The CDR3 has 15 residues. Per the germline V gene, CDR1 is SGHRS and CDR2 is YFSETQ. With V trimmed by 0 bases and J by 11 bases, 8 bases remained unmatched. Here the CDR3 reads CASSLGAQGFPPLHF. CDR3 sequence (DNA): TGCGCCAGCAGCTTGGGGGCACAGGGGTTTCCACCCCTCCACTTT.

J is TRBJ1-5 and V is TRBV27; tentatively, D is TRBD1 (5 bases). Trimming cost V 8 bases and J 0 bases, with 8 bases left between them. The CDR3 runs to 13 residues. Germline assignment: CDR1 MNHEY and CDR2 SMNVEV (reference sequence). In nucleotides, the CDR3 is TGTGCCAGCGGACACTATAGCAATCAGCCCCAGCATTTT. Translated, it gives CASGHYSNQPQHF.

The rearrangement uses TRBV11-3 and TRBJ1-1, with D possibly being TRBD1 (5 bases). In germline, CDR1 is SGHNT, CDR2 YENEEA. Trimming left V 1 base short and J 7 bases short, with 25 bases between. The CDR3 has 18 amino acids. CDR3 in amino acids: CASSLVLWGGEDENEAFF. The CDR3, as DNA: TGTGCCAGCAGCTTAGTCCTATGGGGCGGAGAAGACGAAAATGAAGCTTTCTTT.

V and J are TRBV19 and TRBJ1-1, with D possibly TRBD1 on 5 matching bases. CDR3 length equals 15 residues. V shed 7 bases and J shed 5 bases, with 20 bases lying between them. Germline V lookup: CDR1 LNHDA, CDR2 SQIVND (reference sequence). The CDR3 reads CASTLDKRGQTEAFF. The CDR3 DNA reads TGTGCCAGTACCCTTGACAAGCGGGGCCAGACTGAAGCTTTCTTT.

Worth noting for this clone: The CDR3 end shows no conserved phenylalanine or tryptophan, and so a read error is likely. Because the CDR3's place on the DNA is in doubt, the DNA is left out and the CDR3 is given as listed by TCRdb. The chain carries TRBV14 and TRBJ1-4. CDR1 is SGHDN and CDR2 is FVKESK in the germline V gene. The CDR3 numbers 13 amino acids, ends counted. The CDR3 reads CASSQGSSGICTK.

The chain combines TRBV6-1 with TRBJ1-2; TRBD1 matches 7 bases. Trimming at V came to 3 bases and at J to 1 base, leaving 5 bases not matched to a gene. CDR1 is MNHNS and CDR2 is SASEGT in the germline V gene. The CDR3 runs 15 residues. CDR3 sequence (DNA): TGTGCCAGCAGTGAGAAGCGGGACAGTAACTATGGCTACACCTTC. As protein: CASSEKRDSNYGYTF.

The chain couples TRBV13 to TRBJ2-7; D remains unclear. V was shortened by 4 bases and J by 2 bases, with 15 bases between the two germline ends. The CDR3 runs 15 residues. Germline-derived CDR1 and CDR2 are PRHDT and FYEKMQ (reference sequence). The CDR3 region has the DNA TGTGCCAGCAGCTCCCGGGCCGTAAGTACCTACGAGCAGTACTTC. Amino acids: CASSSRAVSTYEQYF.

The chain has TRBV2 and TRBJ2-7, with 11 bases identical to TRBD1. This CDR3 comprises 14 residues. Germline V CDR1 and CDR2: SNHLY, FYNNEI. Trimming took 7 bases from V and 2 from J; bases not matched to a gene: 4. The CDR3 DNA reads as TGTGCCAGCACAACGGGACAGGGGGCCTACGAGCAGTACTTC. This codes for CASTTGQGAYEQYF.

CDR3 sequence: CASSPPGGAPTDTQYF. The CDR3 DNA reads as TGTGCCAGCAGCCCTCCCGGTGGGGCGCCCACAGATACGCAGTATTTT. The chain is built from TRBV7-9 and TRBJ2-3; tentative D call: TRBD1 (5 bases). This CDR3 comprises 16 residues. V lost 5 bases and J lost 2, with 17 bases in between. The germline gives CDR1 SEHNR, CDR2 FQNEAQ (reference sequence).

The CDR3 is CAWSYRVTEAFF. The CDR3 DNA sequence: TGTGCCTGGAGTTATCGGGTTACTGAAGCTTTCTTT. The genes are TRBV30 and TRBJ1-1; D unclear. Germline V gene sequence: CDR1 GTSNPN, CDR2 SVGIG (reference sequence). V dropped 2 bases and J dropped 5 bases, with 9 bases sitting between them. The CDR3 has 12 amino acids. The full variable domain, completed using reference TRBV30 and TRBJ1-1, is SQTIHQWPATLVQPVGSPLSLECTVEGTSNPNLYWYRQAAGRGLQLLFYSVGIGQISSEVPQNLSASRPQDRQFILSSKKLLLSDSGFYLCAWSYRVTEAFFGQGTRLTVV.

This clone was counted only a few times. The gene calls are TRBV27 and TRBJ2-5; D is unclear. V lost 2 bases to trimming and J lost 2 bases, with 6 bases between them. Germline V gives CDR1 MNHEY, CDR2 SMNVEV (reference sequence). The CDR3 is 13 residues long. CDR3 region: CASSLGQQETQYF. The CDR3 DNA reads as TGTGCCAGCAGTTTAGGTCAGCAAGAGACCCAGTACTTC.

This clone appeared a few times. The V gene is TRBV29-1, the J gene TRBJ1-3; D is unresolved. V was pared by 4 bases and J by 4 bases, with 5 bases between. The length of the CDR3 is 11 residues. Germline assignment: CDR1 SQVTM and CDR2 ANQGSEA. CDR3 sequence (DNA): TGCAGCGTTGGGCTCGGAAACACCATATATTTT. This translates into CSVGLGNTIYF.

The chain has TRBV5-1 and TRBJ2-7; 10 positions agree with TRBD1. The V gene's germline CDR1 is SGHRS and CDR2 YFSETQ. The CDR3 is made up of 14 amino acids. V lost 2 bases to trimming and J lost 5 bases; unmatched junction nucleotides: 4. The CDR3 sequence: CASSFRDRGHEQYF. CDR3 coding DNA: TGCGCCAGCAGCTTCCGGGACAGGGGCCACGAGCAGTACTTC.